A selection of T cell receptor beta chains follows, all from one sample in a study of Graves' ophthalmopathy and Graves' hyperthyroidism. From the multiplex PCR reads, TCRdb called clonotypes with MiXCR, one entry per CDR3 protein. The sample carries approximately 380,000 distinct CDR3 sequences, around 21% recorded once. Source material: peripheral blood. All receptors derive from a woman aged 18-35 years with stable Graves' hyperthyroidism. Both conserved end residues are trimmed from each CDR3.

V gene,CDR3 protein
TRBV30,AWGFGTGNEKLF
TRBV28,ASSLPTGGYGYT
TRBV18,ASSPLPRTEAF
TRBV11-2,ASNLIIGQGALGANVLT
TRBV5-1,ASSWAGSGELF
TRBV7-2,ASSSTTGSTEAF
TRBV30,AWSTGTGELF
TRBV24-1,ATSEGAVGEGAF
TRBV6-1,ASSGDLTPEAF
TRBV14,ASSQVWDTIY
TRBV7-6,ASTPWGLNYGYT
TRBV7-3,ASSLTAFQETQY
TRBV18,ASSPAGTAVLYEQY
TRBV28,ASSLGYRPYEQY
TRBV6-1,ASSDTWTSGTYEQY
TRBV6-2/TRBV6-3,ASTGETGELF
TRBV6-5,ASSYSSGDVTEAF
TRBV28,ASMGDYEQY
TRBV7-9,ASRSEGYYGYT
TRBV7-9,ASSLGALEAF
TRBV12-3/TRBV12-4,ASSFGRDHEQY
TRBV12-3/TRBV12-4,ASRGTGFNQPQH
TRBV6-1,ASSRPGGYSYEQY
TRBV12-5,ASGLERSTEAF
TRBV7-2,ASSLVHLANYGYT
TRBV6-5,ASSSEGARTEAF
TRBV6-2/TRBV6-3,ASRLGGSETQY
TRBV19,ASSIQGATAEQY
TRBV7-2,ASSLFTETQY
TRBV20-1,SAPDRGGSPLH
TRBV10-2,ASSGGLNYEQY
TRBV6-1,ASSDRPQGKTAF
TRBV6-2/TRBV6-3,ASTRGTSGYYEQY
TRBV11-2,ASSPGRADYEQY
TRBV24-1,ATSDFGREQY
TRBV6-1,ASKNQGLASNQPQH
TRBV5-1,ASSTTGTSGSYEQY
TRBV12-3/TRBV12-4,ASSLGTEGNQPQH